These T cell receptor beta chains were read from a single sample in a study of Graves' ophthalmopathy and Graves' hyperthyroidism. Using its own MiXCR run on the multiplex PCR reads, TCRdb lists one record per CDR3 protein. The sample includes 200,000 to 250,000 distinct CDR3 sequences, roughly 21% of them seen just once. The sample was peripheral blood. These receptors were taken from a woman between 45 and 65 years old with Graves' ophthalmopathy. CDR3s include the opening cysteine and the closing phenylalanine or tryptophan. A D gene is named only where the DNA matches it firmly. Expanded clones get a size class; other rows say once, few or many, or leave the size out.

TRBJ1-5	many	.	TRBV28	CASLLGSLRNQPQHF	TGTGCCAGCCTCCTGGGGTCATTACGAAATCAGCCCCAGCATTTT
TRBJ2-2	many	.	TRBV12-3/TRBV12-4	CASSGVAEGIWDTGELFF	TGTGCCAGCAGTGGCGTTGCGGAAGGGATATGGGACACCGGGGAGCTGTTTTTT
TRBJ2-4	few	.	TRBV7-9	CASSPSVGARAKNIQYF	TGTGCCAGCAGCCCCAGTGTTGGGGCTCGAGCCAAAAACATTCAGTACTTC
TRBJ2-7	.	TRBD1	TRBV27	CASSSHRGLAYEQYF	TGTGCCAGCAGTTCCCACAGGGGATTGGCCTACGAGCAGTACTTC
TRBJ1-5	few	TRBD1	TRBV18	CASSSGTGRNQPQHF	TGTGCCAGCTCATCCGGGACAGGAAGGAACCAGCCCCAGCATTTT
TRBJ2-5	many	.	TRBV9	CASSPSGQSTWTQYF	TGTGCCAGCAGCCCCTCTGGACAAAGTACGTGGACCCAGTACTTC
TRBJ2-7	many	TRBD1	TRBV5-1	CASSLVRTGEGYEQYF	TGCGCCAGCAGCTTGGTACGGACAGGGGAGGGCTACGAGCAGTACTTC
TRBJ1-2	many	.	TRBV6-5	CASTTGRVYGYTF	TGTGCCAGCACCACAGGGAGAGTCTATGGCTACACCTTC
TRBJ1-1	.	.	TRBV20-1	CSARPQPRNTEAFF	TGCAGTGCTAGACCTCAGCCGCGGAACACTGAAGCTTTCTTT
TRBJ2-5	many	.	TRBV3-1	CASSQVGEAQTQYF	TGTGCCAGCAGCCAAGTTGGGGAGGCACAGACCCAGTACTTC
TRBJ1-5	many	.	TRBV6-1	CASMVSNQPQHF	TGTGCCAGCATGGTCAGCAATCAGCCCCAGCATTTT
TRBJ2-7	.	TRBD1	TRBV6-1	CASSEGTGTPREQYF	TGTGCCAGCAGTGAGGGGACAGGGACCCCTCGGGAGCAGTACTTC
TRBJ1-2	many	.	TRBV12-3/TRBV12-4	CASSRGTNYGYTF	TGTGCCAGCTCCCGGGGAACCAACTATGGCTACACCTTC
TRBJ2-2	many	.	TRBV20-1	CSARDVGQGDTGELFF	TGCAGTGCTAGGGACGTGGGGCAGGGTGACACCGGGGAGCTGTTTTTT
TRBJ2-2	few	.	TRBV7-3	CASSLVGAQNTGELFF	TGTGCCAGCAGCTTAGTCGGGGCACAGAACACCGGGGAGCTGTTTTTT
TRBJ2-7	many	TRBD2	TRBV5-5	CASSLLAGAPAYEQYF	TGTGCCAGCAGCTTGCTAGCGGGAGCCCCCGCCTACGAGCAGTACTTC
TRBJ1-5	many	.	TRBV19	CASTSGIQGNQPQHF	TGTGCCAGTACTTCCGGGATACAGGGCAATCAGCCCCAGCATTTT
TRBJ1-6	many	.	TRBV12-3/TRBV12-4	CASRVGYNSPLHF	TGTGCCAGCAGGGTGGGGTATAATTCACCCCTCCACTTT
TRBJ2-5	many	.	TRBV28	CASSLRGTTGTQYF	TGTGCCAGCAGTTTAAGGGGGACTACGGGGACCCAGTACTTC
TRBJ1-3	many	.	TRBV9	CASSAPGNTIYF	TGTGCCAGCAGCGCACCTGGAAACACCATATATTTT
TRBJ2-7	many	TRBD1	TRBV2	CASTRDRAYEQYF	TGTGCCAGCACTCGGGACAGAGCCTACGAGCAGTACTTC
TRBJ1-2	.	.	TRBV19	CASSPDGLNYGYTF	TGTGCCAGTAGCCCGGACGGCCTTAACTATGGCTACACCTTC
TRBJ1-1	many	TRBD1	TRBV19	CASSVHRGSTEAFF	TGTGCCAGTAGTGTACACAGGGGAAGCACTGAAGCTTTCTTT
TRBJ2-5	.	.	TRBV3-1	CASSQEPGLRLETQYF	TGTGCCAGCAGCCAAGAACCGGGCCTTAGGCTAGAGACCCAGTACTTC
TRBJ1-5	many	TRBD1	TRBV20-1	CSARPRDRRNQPQHF	TGCAGTGCTAGACCTAGGGACAGGAGAAATCAGCCCCAGCATTTT
TRBJ1-1	many	.	TRBV9	CASSVGVSGPNTEAFF	TGTGCCAGCAGCGTAGGGGTAAGTGGACCGAACACTGAAGCTTTCTTT
TRBJ2-7	many	.	TRBV5-1	CASSYSGTSSYEQYF	TGCGCCAGCAGCTATAGCGGAACAAGCTCCTACGAGCAGTACTTC
TRBJ2-7	many	.	TRBV5-1	CASSLGYTTVSYEQYF	TGCGCCAGCAGCTTGGGGTACACGACTGTCTCCTACGAGCAGTACTTC
TRBJ1-1	many	.	TRBV19	CASRRGRQNTEAFF	TGTGCCAGTAGAAGGGGACGGCAAAACACTGAAGCTTTCTTT
TRBJ2-7	many	.	TRBV19	CASSREYSYEQYF	TGTGCCAGTTCAAGGGAATATTCCTACGAGCAGTACTTC
TRBJ1-5	many	.	TRBV12-3/TRBV12-4	CASTRDAGPYQPQHF	TGTGCCAGCACCCGGGATGCGGGCCCATATCAGCCCCAGCATTTT
TRBJ1-2	.	.	TRBV6-5	CASSFHAIYGYTF	TGTGCCAGCAGTTTCCACGCTATCTATGGCTACACCTTC
TRBJ1-2	many	.	TRBV15	CAASRVFVDYGYTF	TGTGCCGCCAGCAGAGTCTTTGTGGACTATGGCTACACCTTC
TRBJ2-7	many	.	TRBV19	CASSIGLRISRIYEQYF	TGTGCCAGTAGTATTGGACTCCGGATCTCAAGGATCTACGAGCAGTACTTC
TRBJ2-5	few	.	TRBV30	CAWKTDQETQYF	TGTGCCTGGAAAACCGACCAAGAGACCCAGTACTTC
TRBJ2-3	many	TRBD2	TRBV5-1	CASSLSGSSVTDTQYF	TGCGCCAGCAGCTTAAGCGGGAGTTCGGTTACAGATACGCAGTATTTT
TRBJ1-6	many	TRBD1	TRBV7-2	CASSFDRGSPLHF	TGTGCCAGCAGCTTCGACAGGGGGTCACCCCTCCACTTT
TRBJ2-7	few	TRBD2	TRBV4-2	CASSQDPSGYEQYF	TGTGCCAGCAGCCAAGATCCTAGCGGCTACGAGCAGTACTTC
TRBJ1-4	many	TRBD1	TRBV2	CASSGTGLVINEKLFF	TGTGCCAGCAGCGGGACAGGATTAGTAATTAATGAAAAACTGTTTTTT
TRBJ2-5	many	.	TRBV6-1	CASSRSTPGTQYF	TGTGCCAGCAGTCGTTCGACTCCGGGGACCCAGTACTTC
TRBJ2-5	many	.	TRBV11-2	CASSWRGRQETQYF	TGTGCCAGCAGCTGGAGGGGGCGGCAAGAGACCCAGTACTTC
TRBJ2-6	few	.	TRBV19	CASSEYSGANVLTF	TGTGCCAGTAGCGAGTATTCTGGGGCCAACGTCCTGACTTTC
TRBJ2-7	many	TRBD2	TRBV28	CASSLREGGDEQYF	TGTGCCAGCAGTTTACGGGAGGGCGGCGACGAGCAGTACTTC
TRBJ2-5	many	TRBD2	TRBV28	CAVGGGKETQYF	TGTGCCGTCGGGGGGGGTAAAGAGACCCAGTACTTC
TRBJ2-7	many	TRBD1	TRBV11-1	CASSLAGGTPLEQYF	TGTGCCAGCAGCTTGGCAGGGGGAACCCCCTTGGAGCAGTACTTC
TRBJ2-4	many	.	TRBV2	CASSSSGLAVLAKNIQYF	.
TRBJ2-7	many	TRBD2	TRBV5-1	CASSSISGKVSYEQYF	TGCGCCAGCAGCTCAATTAGCGGGAAGGTCTCCTACGAGCAGTACTTC
TRBJ2-6	many	.	TRBV25-1	CASSSPSRRGPSPGANVLTF	TGTGCCAGCAGTAGCCCTTCGAGGAGGGGACCCTCACCTGGGGCCAACGTCCTGACTTTC
TRBJ1-3	many	TRBD1	TRBV12-3/TRBV12-4	CASSWTGSSGNTIYF	TGTGCCAGCAGCTGGACAGGAAGCTCTGGAAACACCATATATTTT
TRBJ2-7	many	TRBD2	TRBV6-1	CASRRTSGTYEQYF	TGTGCCAGCAGGCGGACTAGCGGTACCTACGAGCAGTACTTC
TRBJ2-5	.	.	TRBV28	CASSLGRTLETQYF	TGTGCCAGCAGTCTAGGACGCACCCTAGAGACCCAGTACTTC
TRBJ1-1	.	.	TRBV5-1	CASSLVGTSINTEAFF	TGCGCCAGCAGCTTGGTTGGGACCTCCATAAACACTGAAGCTTTCTTT
TRBJ1-1	.	.	TRBV10-1	CASREHGNTEAFF	TGCGCCAGCAGGGAGCACGGGAACACTGAAGCTTTCTTT
TRBJ2-5	many	.	TRBV7-9	CASSFGKQETQYF	TGTGCCAGCAGCTTCGGCAAGCAAGAGACCCAGTACTTC
TRBJ2-7	many	.	TRBV27	CASGLPYEQYF	TGTGCCAGCGGCTTACCCTACGAGCAGTACTTC
TRBJ1-3	many	TRBD1	TRBV19	CASSRTGTIGNTIYF	TGTGCCAGTAGCAGGACAGGGACAATTGGAAACACCATATATTTT
TRBJ2-5	few	TRBD1	TRBV2	CASSPPGQGARQTQYF	TGTGCCAGCAGCCCCCCGGGACAGGGGGCGAGGCAGACCCAGTACTTC
TRBJ1-5	.	.	TRBV5-1	CASSLEAGVQPQHF	TGCGCCAGCAGCTTGGAGGCCGGGGTTCAGCCCCAGCATTTT
TRBJ2-4	many	TRBD2	TRBV6-5	CASSYGREAKNIQYF	TGTGCCAGCAGTTACGGGCGGGAGGCGAAAAACATTCAGTACTTC